This T cell receptor beta chain was profiled in a study of blood T cell repertoires in COVID-19. Study context: Italy, Spain and the United States were the sources of the convalescent and acute COVID-19 samples. PBMCs, B-cell-depleted T cells, or T cells were the source of the cDNA or gDNA that made up the material.

Clones were sequenced by immunoSEQ multiplex PCR, and TCRdb holds only the in-frame ones, with some missing. In the table there are 300,000 to 450,000 clones, approximately 87% of which are singletons. Seattle participants joined during active infection and were tracked over time. J lost 3 bases, V lost 6 bases, and 9 bases had no gene match. The V gene's germline CDR1 is MNHEY and CDR2 SMNVEV (reference sequence). The CDR3 consists of 15 residues. The TCR sequence derives from a woman in her fifties or sixties with COVID-19, enrolled during active disease. V usage is TRBV27 and J usage is TRBJ1-1; TRBD1 agrees at 8 bases. The source material was peripheral blood. The CDR3 sequence: CASRNDRGQHTEAFF. CDR3 coding DNA: TGTGCCAGCAGAAACGACAGGGGACAACACACTGAAGCTTTCTTT.